A selection of T cell receptor beta chains follows, all from one sample in a study of spatial heterogeneity in lung cancer. From the 5' RACE reads, TCRdb called clonotypes with MiXCR, one entry per CDR3 protein. The data contain about 100,000 distinct CDR3 sequences, 3.5% to 5% of them singletons. This material consisted of lung tumor tissue, taken at surgery. Every receptor here comes from a male donor with early-stage non-small cell lung cancer. Each CDR3 is given with its conserved first and last residue. D genes are given only for firm matches. The listing skips clone size in some rows; elsewhere it reads once, few, many or a size class.

J: TRBJ1-5
size: many
D: .
V: TRBV5-5
DNA: TGTGCCAGCAGCTTGAGGGGGAATCAGCCCCAGCATTTT
CDR3: CASSLRGNQPQHF

J: TRBJ1-3
size: many
D: .
V: TRBV3-1
DNA: TGTGCCAGCACCCGTCAATCCTTGGGCTCCGCTGGAAACACCATATATTTT
CDR3: CASTRQSLGSAGNTIYF

J: TRBJ2-3
size: many
D: .
V: TRBV12-3/TRBV12-4
DNA: TGTGCCAGCAGTTTAGTGGCGGACCCAACTAGCACAGATACGCAGTATTTT
CDR3: CASSLVADPTSTDTQYF

J: TRBJ2-5
size: many
D: .
V: TRBV6-6
DNA: TGTGCCAGCAGTTACCTCCAAGAGACCCAGTACTTC
CDR3: CASSYLQETQYF

J: TRBJ1-1
size: few
D: .
V: TRBV5-1
DNA: TGCGCCAGCAGGCTTCAGGAGAACACTGAAGCTTTCTTT
CDR3: CASRLQENTEAFF

J: TRBJ2-3
size: many
D: TRBD1
V: TRBV20-1
DNA: TGCAGTGCCGTCCGGCCGACAGGGGGCACAGATACGCAGTATTTT
CDR3: CSAVRPTGGTDTQYF

J: TRBJ2-3
size: .
D: TRBD2
V: TRBV29-1
DNA: TGCAGCGTAAGTCTAGCGGCAACAGTCACAGATACGCAGTATTTT
CDR3: CSVSLAATVTDTQYF

J: TRBJ1-2
size: few
D: TRBD1
V: TRBV7-2
DNA: TGTGCCAGCAGTACCACAGGGGGCCCCTATGGCTACACCTTC
CDR3: CASSTTGGPYGYTF

J: TRBJ2-1
size: many
D: .
V: TRBV2
DNA: TGTGCCGCCCAAAAGGGTTTTTACAATGAGCAGTTCTTC
CDR3: CAAQKGFYNEQFF

J: TRBJ1-2
size: few
D: .
V: TRBV5-1
DNA: TGCGCCAGCAGCTTACAGCTTAACTATGGCTACACCTTC
CDR3: CASSLQLNYGYTF

J: TRBJ2-7
size: many
D: .
V: TRBV6-5
DNA: TGTGCCAGCAGTTCATATCCCTATTCGTCCTACGAGCAGTACTTC
CDR3: CASSSYPYSSYEQYF

J: TRBJ2-1
size: many
D: .
V: TRBV11-3
DNA: TGTGCCAGCAGCTCATGGACTCAACAGGGAGGCAATGAGCAGTTCTTC
CDR3: CASSSWTQQGGNEQFF

J: TRBJ1-5
size: many
D: .
V: TRBV6-1
DNA: TGTGCCAGTAGGACGGACGGCAATCAGCCCCAGCATTTT
CDR3: CASRTDGNQPQHF

J: TRBJ2-1
size: .
D: .
V: TRBV5-6
DNA: TGTGCCAGCATAAAGATAGGAGGGCTTTACAATGAGCAGTTCTTC
CDR3: CASIKIGGLYNEQFF

J: TRBJ2-1
size: many
D: .
V: TRBV19
DNA: TGTGCCAGTAGTATAGGTCCCATCGGGCAGTTCTTC
CDR3: CASSIGPIGQFF

J: TRBJ1-2
size: many
D: TRBD1
V: TRBV28
DNA: TGTGCCAGCAGGACCACCGAGGGGGCCTATGGCTACACCTTC
CDR3: CASRTTEGAYGYTF

J: TRBJ1-5
size: many
D: .
V: TRBV4-1
DNA: TGCGCCAGCAGCCCAGGCTGGGGGCGGCCCAATCAGCCCCAGCATTTT
CDR3: CASSPGWGRPNQPQHF

J: TRBJ2-2
size: many
D: .
V: TRBV5-1
DNA: TGCGCCAGCAGCCCCTTCGAGGCCACCGGGGAGCTGTTTTTT
CDR3: CASSPFEATGELFF

J: TRBJ2-7
size: many
D: .
V: TRBV20-1
DNA: TGCAGTGCTAGTTCCGACTTCCCAGACGAGCCGTACTTC
CDR3: CSASSDFPDEPYF

J: TRBJ2-7
size: few
D: TRBD1
V: TRBV28
DNA: TGTGCCAGCAGCTCGGCCTCGGGACAGGGGCCCTCCGGCGAGCAGTACTTC
CDR3: CASSSASGQGPSGEQYF

J: TRBJ1-4
size: many
D: .
V: TRBV2
DNA: TGTGCCAGCAGTGAAGCCCCGGGGGTGCGTGAAAAACTGTTTTTT
CDR3: CASSEAPGVREKLFF

J: TRBJ2-1
size: many
D: TRBD1
V: TRBV9
DNA: TGTGCCAGCAGCTTTTCAATTACAGGGGGCAATGAGCAGTTCTTC
CDR3: CASSFSITGGNEQFF

J: TRBJ1-5
size: few
D: .
V: TRBV4-1
DNA: TGCGCCAGCAGCCAAGGTCCCGATACGAATAGCAATCAGCCCCAGCATTTT
CDR3: CASSQGPDTNSNQPQHF

J: TRBJ1-6
size: few
D: .
V: TRBV14
DNA: TGTGCCAGCAGTCAACTGGACGGTCAAATTGTTAATAATTCACCCCTCCACTTT
CDR3: CASSQLDGQIVNNSPLHF

J: TRBJ1-1
size: few
D: .
V: TRBV5-1
DNA: TGCGCCAGCAGTTATAACAGTATGAACACTGAAGCTTTCTTT
CDR3: CASSYNSMNTEAFF

J: TRBJ2-5
size: large
D: .
V: TRBV29-1
DNA: TGCAGCGTCAGGGGAGTTGAAGAGACCCAGTACTTC
CDR3: CSVRGVEETQYF

J: TRBJ1-2
size: many
D: .
V: TRBV7-2
DNA: TGTGCCAGCAGCTTAGGAGAAAACTATGGCTACACCTTC
CDR3: CASSLGENYGYTF

J: TRBJ1-1
size: few
D: .
V: TRBV5-1
DNA: TGCGCCAGCAGCCTCCGTCGTGGGGGCGCGATGAACACTGAAGCTTTCTTT
CDR3: CASSLRRGGAMNTEAFF

J: TRBJ1-1
size: many
D: .
V: TRBV21-1
DNA: TGTGCCAGCAGCAACGGGGGGAGACAGGGGACTTTGTGGGTGAACACTGAAGCTTTCTTT
CDR3: CASSNGGRQGTLWVNTEAFF

J: TRBJ2-5
size: .
D: .
V: TRBV9
DNA: TGTGCCAGCAGCCACTCCGCGGGGAGAGAGACCCAGTACTTC
CDR3: CASSHSAGRETQYF

J: TRBJ1-1
size: many
D: .
V: TRBV5-1
DNA: TGCGCCAGCAGTCTCCGAGACAGTGCTATGAACACTGAAGCTTTCTTT
CDR3: CASSLRDSAMNTEAFF

J: TRBJ2-3
size: few
D: TRBD2
V: TRBV6-6
DNA: TGTGCCAGCAGTTACTCTAGCGGGAGGGGACGCGGCACAGATACGCAGTATTTT
CDR3: CASSYSSGRGRGTDTQYF

J: TRBJ1-2
size: many
D: .
V: TRBV25-1
DNA: TGTGCCAGCAGTGAATCTGGGGGGCCCTCTTATGGCTACACCTTC
CDR3: CASSESGGPSYGYTF